This TCR beta chain is from a study of shared clonotypes between healthy human individuals. Study as a whole: The study used three CD4 naive, three CD4 memory, two CD8 naive and one CD8 memory plate per donor. General observations from the study: In contrast to clonotypes shared by all four donors, non-shared clonotypes had lower generation probabilities.

Donation came from healthy HIV-negative adults that had no recent acute infections or vaccinations. This CDR3 spans 16 amino acids. CDR1 and CDR2 (germline): SGHTA, FQGNSA. Trimming took 4 bases from V and 2 from J, leaving 18 bases between them. Note on this clone: Its antigen remains unidentified.

Assay: immunoSEQ multiplex PCR; the TCRdb copy retains only in-frame clones and omits some. The profile shows 1,500,000 or so clones, less than 99% of them singletons. Sequencing used naive CD4+ T cells sorted from blood. The subset is: CD45RA+ positively selected. The chain links TRBV7-2 to TRBJ2-7, with D possibly TRBD1 on 7 matching bases. The TCR originated in a man aged 25-45 years in good health. The CDR3, as DNA: TGTGCCAGCAGCTGGGCAGGGGGGACCCCAACCTACGAGCAGTACTTC. Translating it yields CASSWAGGTPTYEQYF. The variable domain in full, with the rest retrieved from reference TRBV7-2 and TRBJ2-7, is GAGVSQSPSNKVTEKGKDVELRCDPISGHTALYWYRQSLGQGLEFLIYFQGNSAPDKSGLPSDRFSAERTGGSVSTLTIQRTQQEDSAVYLCASSWAGGTPTYEQYFGPGTRLTVT.